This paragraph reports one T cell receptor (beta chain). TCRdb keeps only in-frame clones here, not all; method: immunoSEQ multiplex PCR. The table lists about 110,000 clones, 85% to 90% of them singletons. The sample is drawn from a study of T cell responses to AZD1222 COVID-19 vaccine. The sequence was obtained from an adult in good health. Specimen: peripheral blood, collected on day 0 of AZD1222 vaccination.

As DNA, the CDR3 is TGTGCCATCAGTGAGAGGGGGTACACCGGGGAGCTGTTTTTT. The encoded protein is CAISERGYTGELFF. V and J are TRBV10-3 and TRBJ2-2; maybe TRBD1 (6 bases). Germline assignment: CDR1 ENHRY and CDR2 SYGVKD. The CDR3 is 14 residues long. V lost 2 bases to trimming and J lost 3 bases, with 7 bases between them.